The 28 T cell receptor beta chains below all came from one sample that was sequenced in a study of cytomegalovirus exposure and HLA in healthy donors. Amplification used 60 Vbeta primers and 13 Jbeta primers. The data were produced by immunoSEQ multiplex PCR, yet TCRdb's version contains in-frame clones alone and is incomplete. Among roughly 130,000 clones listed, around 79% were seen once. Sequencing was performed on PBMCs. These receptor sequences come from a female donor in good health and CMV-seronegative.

CDR3 bases: TGTGCCAGCAGCTTAGCCCGGGACAGTTTTCAGTTCTTC. Protein product: CASSLARDSFQFF. This chain joins TRBV7-2 and TRBJ2-1, with TRBD1 matching over 7 bases. In germline, CDR1 is SGHTA, CDR2 FQGNSA. The ends lost 0 bases at V and 13 bases at J; junction bases unmatched: 6. This CDR3 is 13 amino acids long. Complete variable domain (other parts from reference TRBV7-2 and TRBJ2-1): GAGVSQSPSNKVTEKGKDVELRCDPISGHTALYWYRQSLGQGLEFLIYFQGNSAPDKSGLPSDRFSAERTGGSVSTLTIQRTQQEDSAVYLCASSLARDSFQFFGPGTRLTVL.

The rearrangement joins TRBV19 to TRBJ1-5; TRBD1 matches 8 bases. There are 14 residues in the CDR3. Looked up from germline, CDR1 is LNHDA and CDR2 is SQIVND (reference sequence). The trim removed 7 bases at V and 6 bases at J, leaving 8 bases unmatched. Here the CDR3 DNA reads TGTGCCAGTACCGGGGACAGGTCAGGTCAGCCCCAGCATTTT. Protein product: CASTGDRSGQPQHF.

The CDR3 bases are TGTGCCTGGAGTCTGGACAGGGGGCTCTCGCTGTTTTTT. Translating gives CAWSLDRGLSLFF. The rearrangement links TRBV30 to TRBJ1-4, with TRBD1 matching over 11 bases. The V gene's germline CDR1 is GTSNPN and CDR2 SVGIG (reference sequence). Unmatched junction bases numbered 7, after V lost 2 bases and J lost 14 bases. The CDR3 is 13 amino acids.

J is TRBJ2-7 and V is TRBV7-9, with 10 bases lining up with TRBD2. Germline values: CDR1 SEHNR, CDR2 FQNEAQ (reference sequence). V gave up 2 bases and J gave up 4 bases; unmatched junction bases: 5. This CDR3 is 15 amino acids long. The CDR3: CASSLITSGDYEQYF. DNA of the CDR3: TGTGCCAGCAGCTTAATAACTAGCGGGGATTACGAGCAGTACTTC.

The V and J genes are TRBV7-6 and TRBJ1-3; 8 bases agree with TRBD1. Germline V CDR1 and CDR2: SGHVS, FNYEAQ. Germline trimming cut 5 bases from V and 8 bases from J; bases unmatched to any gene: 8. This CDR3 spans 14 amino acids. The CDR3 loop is CASSPGGGLDTIYF. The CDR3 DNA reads TGTGCCAGCAGCCCAGGGGGCGGCTTAGACACCATATATTTT.

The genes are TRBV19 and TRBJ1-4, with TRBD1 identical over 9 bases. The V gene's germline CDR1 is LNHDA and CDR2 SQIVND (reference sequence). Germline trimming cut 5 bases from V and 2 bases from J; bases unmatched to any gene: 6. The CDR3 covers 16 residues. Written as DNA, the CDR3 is TGTGCCAGTAGTGCTGTACAGGGGGCGACTAATGAAAAACTGTTTTTT. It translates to CASSAVQGATNEKLFF.

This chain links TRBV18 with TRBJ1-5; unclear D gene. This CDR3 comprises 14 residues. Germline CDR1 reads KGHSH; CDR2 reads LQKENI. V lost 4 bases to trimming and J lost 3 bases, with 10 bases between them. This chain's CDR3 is CASSQEGFNQPQHF. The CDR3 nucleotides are TGTGCCAGCTCACAGGAGGGCTTCAATCAGCCCCAGCATTTT.

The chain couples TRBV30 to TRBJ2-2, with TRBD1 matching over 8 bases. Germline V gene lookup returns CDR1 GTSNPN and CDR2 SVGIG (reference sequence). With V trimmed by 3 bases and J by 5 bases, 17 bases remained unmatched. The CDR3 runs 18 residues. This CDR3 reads CAWRSPFPGQGDTGELFF. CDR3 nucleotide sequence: TGTGCCTGGAGGAGTCCTTTCCCAGGACAGGGTGATACCGGGGAGCTGTTTTTT. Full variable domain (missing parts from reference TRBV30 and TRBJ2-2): SQTIHQWPATLVQPVGSPLSLECTVEGTSNPNLYWYRQAAGRGLQLLFYSVGIGQISSEVPQNLSASRPQDRQFILSSKKLLLSDSGFYLCAWRSPFPGQGDTGELFFGEGSRLTVL.

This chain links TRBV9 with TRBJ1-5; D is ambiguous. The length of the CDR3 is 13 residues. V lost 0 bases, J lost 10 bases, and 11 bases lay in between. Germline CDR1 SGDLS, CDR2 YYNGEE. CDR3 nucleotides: TGTGCCAGCAGCGTAGCCGGGTCATGCCCCCAGCATTTT. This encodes CASSVAGSCPQHF.

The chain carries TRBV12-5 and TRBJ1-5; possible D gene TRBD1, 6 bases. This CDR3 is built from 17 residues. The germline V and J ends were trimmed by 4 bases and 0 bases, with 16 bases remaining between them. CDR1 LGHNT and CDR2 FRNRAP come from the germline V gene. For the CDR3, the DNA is TGTGCTAGTGGTTCGGGGACATTTACTTATAGCAATCAGCCCCAGCATTTT. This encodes CASGSGTFTYSNQPQHF. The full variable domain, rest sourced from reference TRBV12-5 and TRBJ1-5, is DARVTQTPRHKVTEMGQEVTMRCQPILGHNTVFWYRQTMMQGLELLAYFRNRAPLDDSGMPKDRFSAEMPDATLATLKIQPSEPRDSAVYFCASGSGTFTYSNQPQHFGDGTRLSIL.

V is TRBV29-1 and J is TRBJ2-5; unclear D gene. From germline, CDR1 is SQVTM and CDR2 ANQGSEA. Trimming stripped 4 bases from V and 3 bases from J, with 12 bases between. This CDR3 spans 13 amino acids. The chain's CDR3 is CSVALTAEETQYF. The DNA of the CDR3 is TGCAGCGTTGCCCTGACGGCGGAAGAGACCCAGTACTTC.

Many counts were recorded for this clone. CDR3 nucleotides: TGTGCCAGCAGCGCCCAGCGGGAGGAGGTGTTCTTC. Amino acid sequence: CASSAQREEVFF. The chain uses TRBV7-2 and TRBJ2-1, with 9 nucleotides matching TRBD2. Losses at the gene ends were 5 bases for V and 15 bases for J; bases not matched to a gene: 8. The CDR3 has 12 residues. Germline V gives CDR1 SGHTA, CDR2 FQGNSA.

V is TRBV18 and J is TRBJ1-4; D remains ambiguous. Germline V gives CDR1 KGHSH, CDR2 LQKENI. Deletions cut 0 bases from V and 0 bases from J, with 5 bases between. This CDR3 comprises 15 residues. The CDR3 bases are TGTGCCAGCTCACCACCGTCCACAACTAATGAAAAACTGTTTTTT. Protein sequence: CASSPPSTTNEKLFF.

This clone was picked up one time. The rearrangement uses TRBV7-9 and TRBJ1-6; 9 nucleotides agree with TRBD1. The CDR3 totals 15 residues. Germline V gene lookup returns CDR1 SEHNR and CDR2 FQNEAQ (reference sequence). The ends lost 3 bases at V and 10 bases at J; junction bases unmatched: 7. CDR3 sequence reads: CASSFWDRDWSPLHF. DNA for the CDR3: TGTGCCAGCAGCTTCTGGGACAGGGATTGGTCACCCCTCCACTTT.

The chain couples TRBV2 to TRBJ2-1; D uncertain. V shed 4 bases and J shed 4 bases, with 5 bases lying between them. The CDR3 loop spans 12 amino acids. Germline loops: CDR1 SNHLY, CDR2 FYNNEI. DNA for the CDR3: TGTGCCAGCAGTGGTCGTTACAATGAGCAGTTCTTC. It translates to CASSGRYNEQFF.

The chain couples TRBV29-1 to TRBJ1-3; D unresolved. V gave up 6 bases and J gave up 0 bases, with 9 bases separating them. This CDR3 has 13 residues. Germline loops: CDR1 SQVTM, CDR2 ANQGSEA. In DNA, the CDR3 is TGCAGCGTAGAGGGAAACTCTGGAAACACCATATATTTT. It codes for CSVEGNSGNTIYF.

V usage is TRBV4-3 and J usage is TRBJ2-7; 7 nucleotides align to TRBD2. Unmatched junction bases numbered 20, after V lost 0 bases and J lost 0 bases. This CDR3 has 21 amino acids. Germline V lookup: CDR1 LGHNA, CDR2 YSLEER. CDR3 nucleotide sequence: TGCGCCAGCAGCCAAGATGCGGGCGGGAGACTATGGCGGGAGCGCTCCTACGAGCAGTACTTC. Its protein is CASSQDAGGRLWRERSYEQYF.

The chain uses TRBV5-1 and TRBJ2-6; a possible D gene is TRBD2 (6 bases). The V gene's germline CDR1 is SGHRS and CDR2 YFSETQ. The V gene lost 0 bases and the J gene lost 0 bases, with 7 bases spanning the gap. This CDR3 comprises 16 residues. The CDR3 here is CASSLGDFSGANVLTF. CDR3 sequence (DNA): TGCGCCAGCAGCTTGGGGGACTTCTCTGGGGCCAACGTCCTGACTTTC.

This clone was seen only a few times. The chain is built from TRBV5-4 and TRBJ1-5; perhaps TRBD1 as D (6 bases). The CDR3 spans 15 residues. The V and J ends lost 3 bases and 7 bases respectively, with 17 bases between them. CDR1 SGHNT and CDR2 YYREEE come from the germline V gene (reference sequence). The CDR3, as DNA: TGTGCCAGCAGCTCTGGCGGGGGCGCGGGGCAGCCCCAGCATTTT. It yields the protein CASSSGGGAGQPQHF.

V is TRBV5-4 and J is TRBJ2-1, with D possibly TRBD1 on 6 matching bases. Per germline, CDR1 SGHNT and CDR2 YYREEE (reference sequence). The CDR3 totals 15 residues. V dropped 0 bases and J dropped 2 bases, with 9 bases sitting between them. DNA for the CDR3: TGTGCCAGCAGCTTGGGTCAGGGGACCTACAATGAGCAGTTCTTC. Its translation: CASSLGQGTYNEQFF.

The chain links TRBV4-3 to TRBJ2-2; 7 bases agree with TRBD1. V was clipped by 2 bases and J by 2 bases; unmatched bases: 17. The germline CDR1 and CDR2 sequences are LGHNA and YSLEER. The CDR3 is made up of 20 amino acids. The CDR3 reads CASSQPLGGGYPLNTGELFF. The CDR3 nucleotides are TGCGCCAGCAGCCAACCCCTAGGGGGCGGCTACCCCCTAAACACCGGGGAGCTGTTTTTT.

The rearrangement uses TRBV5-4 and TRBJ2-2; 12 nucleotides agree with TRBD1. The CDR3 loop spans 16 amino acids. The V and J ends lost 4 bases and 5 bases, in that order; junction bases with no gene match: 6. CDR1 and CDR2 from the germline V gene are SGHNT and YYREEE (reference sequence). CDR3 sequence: CASSPGQGARTGELFF. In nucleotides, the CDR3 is TGTGCCAGCAGCCCGGGACAGGGGGCAAGGACCGGGGAGCTGTTTTTT.

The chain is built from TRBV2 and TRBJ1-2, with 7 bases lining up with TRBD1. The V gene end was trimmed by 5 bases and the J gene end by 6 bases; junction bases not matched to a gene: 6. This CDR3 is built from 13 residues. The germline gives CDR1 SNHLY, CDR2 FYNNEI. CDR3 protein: CASSSLQGDGYTF. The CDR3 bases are TGTGCCAGCAGTTCCCTCCAGGGGGATGGCTACACCTTC. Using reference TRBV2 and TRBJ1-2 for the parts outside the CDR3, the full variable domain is EPEVTQTPSHQVTQMGQEVILRCVPISNHLYFYWYRQILGQKVEFLVSFYNNEISEKSEIFDDQFSVERPDGSNFTLKIRSTKLEDSAMYFCASSSLQGDGYTFGSGTRLTVV.

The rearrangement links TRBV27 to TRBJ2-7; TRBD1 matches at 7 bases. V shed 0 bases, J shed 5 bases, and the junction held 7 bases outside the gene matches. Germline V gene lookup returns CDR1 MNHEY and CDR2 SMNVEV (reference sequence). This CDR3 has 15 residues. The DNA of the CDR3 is TGTGCCAGCAGTTTATCTGGGACAGATGGGAACGAGCAGTACTTC. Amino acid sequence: CASSLSGTDGNEQYF.

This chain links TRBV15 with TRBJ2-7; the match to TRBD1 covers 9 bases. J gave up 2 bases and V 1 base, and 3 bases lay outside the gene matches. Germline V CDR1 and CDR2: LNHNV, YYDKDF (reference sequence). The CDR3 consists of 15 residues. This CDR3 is CATSRVRDRAYEQYF. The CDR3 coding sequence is TGTGCCACCAGCAGAGTCCGGGACAGGGCCTACGAGCAGTACTTC.

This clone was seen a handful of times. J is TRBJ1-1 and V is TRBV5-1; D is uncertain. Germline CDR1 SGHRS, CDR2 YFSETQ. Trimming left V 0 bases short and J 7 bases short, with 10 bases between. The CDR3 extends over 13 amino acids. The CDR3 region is CASSLDGGIEAFF. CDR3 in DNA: TGCGCCAGCAGCTTGGATGGAGGGATTGAAGCTTTCTTT.

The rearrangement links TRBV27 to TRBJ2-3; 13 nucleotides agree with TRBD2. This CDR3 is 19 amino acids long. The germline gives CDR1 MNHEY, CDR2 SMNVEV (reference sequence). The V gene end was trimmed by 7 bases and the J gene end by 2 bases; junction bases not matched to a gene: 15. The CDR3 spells CASIPTLPGLAGPTDTQYF. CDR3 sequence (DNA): TGTGCCAGCATACCGACTTTACCGGGACTAGCGGGGCCCACAGATACGCAGTATTTT.

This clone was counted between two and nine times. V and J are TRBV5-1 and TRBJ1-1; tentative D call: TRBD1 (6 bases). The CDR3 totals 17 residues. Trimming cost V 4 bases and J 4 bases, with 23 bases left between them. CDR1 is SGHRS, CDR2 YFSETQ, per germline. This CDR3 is CASSTGPRGQVFTEAFF. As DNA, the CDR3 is TGCGCCAGCAGCACAGGACCGCGGGGGCAGGTTTTCACTGAAGCTTTCTTT.